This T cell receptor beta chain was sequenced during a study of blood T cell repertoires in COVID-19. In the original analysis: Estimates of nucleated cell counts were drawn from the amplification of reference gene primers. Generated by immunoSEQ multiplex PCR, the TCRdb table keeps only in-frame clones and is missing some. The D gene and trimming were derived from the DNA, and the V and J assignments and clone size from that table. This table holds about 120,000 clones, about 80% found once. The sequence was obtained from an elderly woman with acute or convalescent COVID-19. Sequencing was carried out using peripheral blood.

The CDR3 spells CASSLGLAGSTDTQYF. As DNA, the CDR3 is TGTGCCAGCAGCCTTGGACTAGCGGGGAGCACAGATACGCAGTATTTT. This chain links TRBV3-1 (or the pseudogene TRBV3-2) with TRBJ2-3; TRBD2 matches at 12 bases. Looked up from germline, CDR1 is LGHDT and CDR2 is YNNKEL (reference sequence). J gave up 0 bases and V 4 bases, and 2 bases lay outside the gene matches. The CDR3 is 16 residues long.